These 2 T cell receptor beta chains came from one sample sequenced in a study of cytomegalovirus exposure and HLA in healthy donors. A multiplex PCR was run with 60 Vbeta primers and 13 Jbeta primers. Assay: immunoSEQ multiplex PCR; the TCRdb copy retains only in-frame clones and omits some. Of around 150,000 clones listed, 80% to 90% are singletons. What was sequenced was PBMCs. The source is a man aged 18 to 30 in good health and CMV-seropositive.

V gene TRBV5-8 combines with J gene TRBJ2-2, with D possibly matching TRBD1 (5 bases). The CDR3 has 15 residues. Germline V gene lookup returns CDR1 SGHTS and CDR2 YDEGEE. With 1 base removed from V and 7 bases from J, the gap between germline ends came to 14 bases. CDR3 in DNA: TGTGCCAGCAGCTTGTATGCAGGGATGAGCGGGGAGCTGTTTTTT. The encoded protein is CASSLYAGMSGELFF. Complete variable domain (other parts from reference TRBV5-8 and TRBJ2-2): EAGVTQSPTHLIKTRGQQATLRCSPISGHTSVYWYQQALGLGLQFLLWYDEGEERNRGNFPPRFSGRQFPNYSSELNVNALELEDSALYLCASSLYAGMSGELFFGEGSRLTVL.

V is TRBV5-1 and J is TRBJ1-2; no firm D call. Looked up from germline, CDR1 is SGHRS and CDR2 is YFSETQ. This CDR3 region has 14 residues. Trimming pared 0 bases from V and 0 bases from J, leaving 6 bases between. The CDR3 nucleotides read TGCGCCAGCAGCTTGGATGGAGCTAACTATGGCTACACCTTC. As protein: CASSLDGANYGYTF.